This passage covers 9 T cell receptor beta chains from one sample sequenced in a study of CD8 T cells in ankylosing spondylitis. TCRdb processed the 5' RACE reads anew with MiXCR; each CDR3 protein has one entry. The sample includes about 89,000 distinct CDR3 sequences, around 30% seen only once; the top ten take less than 60%. Sequencing was done on a sample of blood, either unsorted or a sorted T cell fraction (not recorded which). The receptors stem from a male donor with ankylosing spondylitis or in good health (not recorded which).

The chain combines TRBV3-1 with TRBJ1-1, with D perhaps matching TRBD1 (5 bases). Germline CDR1 reads LGHDT; CDR2 reads YNNKEL (reference sequence). CDR3 length: 13 amino acids. The V and J ends lost 4 bases and 2 bases respectively, with 8 bases between them. CDR3 in DNA: TGTGCCAGCAGCCGGGGCCTCAACACTGAAGCTTTCTTT. Residues: CASSRGLNTEAFF.

The chain uses TRBV20-1 and TRBJ2-2; 8 nucleotides match TRBD2. Germline trimming cut 3 bases from V and 5 bases from J; bases unmatched to any gene: 11. Germline V gives CDR1 DFQATT, CDR2 SNEGSKA (reference sequence). The CDR3 totals 16 residues. For the CDR3, the DNA is TGCAGTGCTAGGGGTAGCGGGACCAGAGGTACCGGGGAGCTGTTTTTT. It codes for CSARGSGTRGTGELFF.

The chain combines TRBV5-1 with TRBJ2-3; D may correspond to TRBD1 or TRBD2 (6 bases each). From germline, CDR1 is SGHRS and CDR2 YFSETQ. The CDR3 contains 17 residues. Trimming took off 4 bases at V and 3 bases at J, with 21 bases between the two ends. In DNA form, the CDR3 reads TGCGCCAGCAGCCTGGGGCTGAGGGGGGACCGGACAGATACGCAGTATTTT. Its translation: CASSLGLRGDRTDTQYF.

The table lists this clonotype with many counts. This sequence joins TRBV2 and TRBJ2-3; perhaps TRBD1 as D (6 bases). Trimming cost V 0 bases and J 2 bases, with 9 bases left between them. The CDR3 is 15 residues long. The V gene's germline CDR1 is SNHLY and CDR2 FYNNEI. CDR3 nucleotide sequence: TGTGCCAGCAGTGAAGCGGGACACTCCACAGATACGCAGTATTTT. This gives the protein CASSEAGHSTDTQYF.

This clonotype was counted only a few times. This chain links TRBV12-3 or TRBV12-4 with TRBJ2-5, with unresolved D. V was cut by 2 bases and J by 0 bases, with 10 bases left in between. CDR3 length: 15 residues. The CDR3 nucleotides read TGTGCCAGCAGTTTAAGTGCTTGGTACCAAGAGACCCAGTACTTC. Translating it yields CASSLSAWYQETQYF.

In this sample, this clonotype turned up a few times. Its ends do not fully match the called genes, so a read error is possible. The CDR3 loop is CASSLGGTNTGELFF. The CDR3 bases are TGTGCCAGCAGCTTAGGTGGGACCAACACCGGGGAGCTGTTTTTT. The gene calls are TRBV5-1 and TRBJ2-2; D is possibly TRBD1 or TRBD2 (5 bases each). The CDR3 runs to 15 residues. Looked up from germline, CDR1 is SGHRS and CDR2 is YFSETQ.

The V gene is TRBV5-1, the J gene TRBJ2-5; a weak D match, TRBD1 (6 bases). Germline values: CDR1 SGHRS, CDR2 YFSETQ. Trimming removed 7 bases from V and 4 bases from J, with 14 bases in between. The CDR3 spans 13 residues. CDR3 protein: CASGLRGGETQYF. CDR3 coding DNA: TGCGCCAGCGGACTGAGAGGGGGAGAGACCCAGTACTTC.

The chain combines TRBV12-3 or TRBV12-4 with TRBJ2-5, with 9 bases that match TRBD1. Trimming took 3 bases from V and 5 from J; bases not matched to a gene: 1. This CDR3 is 13 amino acids long. The CDR3 sequence: CASSFGQGETQYF. The CDR3 DNA sequence: TGTGCCAGCAGTTTCGGACAGGGGGAGACCCAGTACTTC.

The rearrangement uses TRBV3-1 and TRBJ2-3; 10 bases match TRBD2. The germline V gene has CDR1 LGHDT and CDR2 YNNKEL (reference sequence). This CDR3 has 14 residues. The V segment lost 4 bases and the J segment 8 bases; nucleotides outside the gene matches: 6. Here the CDR3 reads CASSLLAGVPTQYF. CDR3 bases: TGTGCCAGCAGCCTCCTAGCGGGAGTTCCTACGCAGTATTTT.